Presented here are 20 T cell receptor beta chains from one specimen sequenced in a study of blood T cell repertoires in COVID-19. Using immunoSEQ multiplex PCR, the repertoire was profiled, and TCRdb retains in-frame clones only, with some absent. The sample has more than 95,000 clones, about 85% seen once. Source material: peripheral blood. The receptors here all came from a man in his fifties or sixties with acute or convalescent COVID-19.

The J gene is TRBJ2-7, the V gene TRBV5-4; 11 bases match TRBD1. V dropped 4 bases and J dropped 6; count of bases not matched to a gene: 9. This CDR3 has 15 residues. From germline, CDR1 is SGHNT and CDR2 YYREEE (reference sequence). The DNA of the CDR3 is TGTGCCAGCAGCCTAAAGGACAGGGGGCTCGGCGAGCAGTACTTC. As protein: CASSLKDRGLGEQYF.

The rearrangement links TRBV5-1 to TRBJ2-7; D gene uncertain. V was pared by 4 bases and J by 0 bases, with 8 bases between. The V gene's germline CDR1 is SGHRS and CDR2 YFSETQ. The CDR3 runs 13 residues. CDR3 sequence reads: CASSQLSSYEQYF. For the CDR3, the DNA is TGCGCCAGCAGCCAACTGAGCTCCTACGAGCAGTACTTC.

The chain recombines TRBV7-9 with TRBJ2-7; 9 nucleotides agree with TRBD1. The CDR3 loop spans 18 amino acids. CDR1 is SEHNR, CDR2 FQNEAQ, per germline (reference sequence). V gave up 4 bases and J gave up 1 base; unmatched junction bases: 14. This CDR3 is CASSSGTGMVMGSYEQYF. CDR3 DNA: TGTGCCAGCAGCTCGGGGACAGGGATGGTTATGGGATCCTACGAGCAGTACTTC. The variable domain in full, completed from reference TRBV7-9 and TRBJ2-7, reads DTGVSQNPRHKITKRGQNVTFRCDPISEHNRLYWYRQTLGQGPEFLTYFQNEAQLEKSRLLSDRFSAERPKGSFSTLEIQRTEQGDSAMYLCASSSGTGMVMGSYEQYFGPGTRLTVT.

The chain has TRBV28 and TRBJ2-1; 7 nucleotides line up with TRBD1. The CDR3 length is 15 residues. CDR1 is MDHEN, CDR2 SYDVKM, per germline. J lost 4 bases, V lost 5 bases, and 8 bases had no gene match. CDR3: CASSATGAGYNEQFF. CDR3 coding DNA: TGTGCCAGCAGTGCCACAGGGGCAGGGTACAATGAGCAGTTCTTC.

The V gene is TRBV3-1 (or the pseudogene TRBV3-2), the J gene TRBJ2-7; 8 nucleotides align to TRBD1. V dropped 0 bases and J dropped 1; count of bases not matched to a gene: 5. The germline gives CDR1 LGHDT, CDR2 YNNKEL (reference sequence). The CDR3 loop spans 16 amino acids. The CDR3 spells CASSQDRRTGSYEQYF. CDR3 nucleotides: TGTGCCAGCAGCCAAGATCGGAGGACAGGGTCCTACGAGCAGTACTTC.

A single count supports this clone. The gene calls are TRBV11-2 and TRBJ2-5, with D hard to call. Germline V gives CDR1 SGHAT, CDR2 FQNNGV. V shed 4 bases and J shed 5 bases, with 5 bases lying between them. This CDR3 is built from 11 residues. The CDR3 loop reads CASSSRETQYF. CDR3 in DNA: TGTGCCAGCAGCTCCCGGGAGACCCAGTACTTC.

The chain combines TRBV2 with TRBJ2-3, with 7 nucleotides matching TRBD2. The germline CDR1 and CDR2 sequences are SNHLY and FYNNEI. Trimming cost V 6 bases and J 4 bases; bases outside gene matches: 10. The CDR3 has 15 amino acids. The CDR3 here is CASRWGEGLADTQYF. In nucleotides, the CDR3 is TGTGCCAGCAGGTGGGGGGAGGGCCTCGCAGATACGCAGTATTTT.

The genes are TRBV11-2 and TRBJ1-6, with D perhaps TRBD1 (6 bases). V was shortened by 5 bases and J by 6 bases, with 20 bases between the two germline ends. This CDR3 has 17 residues. Per germline, CDR1 SGHAT and CDR2 FQNNGV. The chain's CDR3 is CASSLRAGGASNSPLHF. The CDR3 nucleotides are TGTGCCAGCAGCCTAAGGGCCGGGGGGGCGAGTAATTCACCCCTCCACTTT.

The CDR3 is CASSDTGPRGGGYTF. CDR3 sequence (DNA): TGTGCCAGCAGTGATACGGGCCCCCGAGGGGGTGGCTACACCTTC. The chain uses TRBV28 and TRBJ1-2, with a weak D call TRBD1 (6 bases). Germline assignment: CDR1 MDHEN and CDR2 SYDVKM. The CDR3 loop spans 15 amino acids. Trimming cost V 5 bases and J 7 bases, with 20 bases left between them.

The V gene is TRBV14, the J gene TRBJ2-1; TRBD2 agrees at 11 bases. Trimming at V came to 0 bases and at J to 5 bases, leaving 18 bases not matched to a gene. The V gene's germline CDR1 is SGHDN and CDR2 FVKESK. The CDR3 covers 21 residues. This chain's CDR3 is CASSQEIPGSSGRASDNEQFF. In DNA, the CDR3 is TGTGCCAGCAGCCAAGAAATTCCGGGGAGTAGCGGGAGGGCCTCTGACAATGAGCAGTTCTTC.

The chain combines TRBV5-1 with TRBJ2-2; D may be TRBD2 (6 bases). CDR1 is SGHRS and CDR2 is YFSETQ in the germline V gene. The CDR3 extends over 14 amino acids. V was trimmed by 4 bases and J by 6 bases, leaving 13 bases between them. The CDR3 nucleotides read TGCGCCAGCAGCCCGGGACTTAACTCCGGGGAGCTGTTTTTT. Protein sequence: CASSPGLNSGELFF.

The chain couples TRBV5-1 to TRBJ2-2, with 10 bases lining up with TRBD1. Germline CDR1 and CDR2: SGHRS and YFSETQ. The CDR3 has 14 residues. V was pared by 4 bases and J by 6 bases, with 3 bases of the junction left unmatched. CDR3 bases: TGCGCCAGCAGCGGGGGACAGGGGTCCGGGGAGCTGTTTTTT. This sequence encodes CASSGGQGSGELFF. The complete variable domain, with remaining parts taken from reference TRBV5-1 and TRBJ2-2, reads KAGVTQTPRYLIKTRGQQVTLSCSPISGHRSVSWYQQTPGQGLQFLFEYFSETQRNKGNFPGRFSGRQFSNSRSEMNVSTLELGDSALYLCASSGGQGSGELFFGEGSRLTVL.

The chain uses TRBV19 and TRBJ1-1; 11 nucleotides line up with TRBD1. The J segment lost 2 bases and the V segment lost 5 bases, leaving 4 bases of the junction unmatched. CDR3 length: 15 residues. CDR1 LNHDA and CDR2 SQIVND come from the germline V gene (reference sequence). The CDR3 region is CASSAGQGANTEAFF. The CDR3 DNA sequence: TGTGCCAGTAGTGCCGGACAGGGGGCCAACACTGAAGCTTTCTTT.

The CDR3 DNA reads as TGTGCCAGCAGTGAATGGAAGGGAGACGCTTTCTTT. Protein sequence: CASSEWKGDAFF. The V gene is TRBV2, the J gene TRBJ1-1; D is unclear. The CDR3 runs to 12 residues. Germline CDR1 SNHLY, CDR2 FYNNEI. Deletions cut 2 bases from V and 11 bases from J, with 12 bases between.

V and J are TRBV7-9 and TRBJ2-1, with TRBD2 matching 12 bases. Trimming removed 5 bases from V and 8 bases from J; junction bases left unmatched: 7. There are 15 residues in the CDR3. Germline loops: CDR1 SEHNR, CDR2 FQNEAQ (reference sequence). The CDR3 DNA is TGTGCCAGCAGCCCGCTAGCGGGAGGGCCCCATGAGCAGTTCTTC. The encoded protein is CASSPLAGGPHEQFF.

The V and J genes are TRBV15 and TRBJ2-2, with TRBD1 identical over 9 bases. The CDR3 runs to 17 residues. The J segment lost 1 base and the V segment lost 5 bases, leaving 8 bases of the junction unmatched. Germline CDR1 LNHNV, CDR2 YYDKDF (reference sequence). CDR3 sequence (DNA): TGTGCCACCAGCCGTACAACGGGACAGGGGAACACCGGGGAGCTGTTTTTT. It specifies CATSRTTGQGNTGELFF.

The rearrangement joins TRBV7-8 to TRBJ2-5; D is perhaps TRBD2 (6 bases). V was pared by 6 bases and J by 2 bases, with 10 bases between. The germline V gene has CDR1 SGHVS and CDR2 FQNEAQ. The CDR3 covers 13 residues. The CDR3 DNA sequence: TGTGCCAGCAGACCACGGGAGCAAGAGACCCAGTACTTC. Its protein is CASRPREQETQYF.

The CDR3 region is CASSPPVSEQYF. Here the CDR3 DNA reads TGTGCCAGCAGTCCCCCCGTTAGCGAGCAGTACTTC. The chain links TRBV6-6 to TRBJ2-7; D gene uncertain. The length of the CDR3 is 12 residues. Germline CDR1 and CDR2: MNHNY and SVGAGI (reference sequence). Trimming shortened V by 5 bases and J by 6 bases, and 11 bases separated the two germline ends.

This clone was counted a few times. This chain uses TRBV19 with TRBJ1-5, with TRBD1 matching over 7 bases. The CDR3 is 13 residues long. Trimming at V came to 10 bases and at J to 3 bases, leaving 6 bases not matched to a gene. CDR1 and CDR2 (germline): LNHDA, SQIVND (reference sequence). The CDR3 region has the DNA TGTGCCACCGAGGGACAGCTCAATCAGCCCCAGCATTTT. It yields the protein CATEGQLNQPQHF.

The chain couples TRBV11-3 to TRBJ2-7; 11 nucleotides line up with TRBD2. V shed 5 bases, J shed 5 bases, and the junction held 5 bases outside the gene matches. The CDR3 length is 14 residues. Germline CDR1 is SGHNT and CDR2 is YENEEA. The CDR3 bases are TGTGCCAGCAGCCTGGGACTAGCGGAGGACGAGCAGTACTTC. The encoded protein is CASSLGLAEDEQYF.